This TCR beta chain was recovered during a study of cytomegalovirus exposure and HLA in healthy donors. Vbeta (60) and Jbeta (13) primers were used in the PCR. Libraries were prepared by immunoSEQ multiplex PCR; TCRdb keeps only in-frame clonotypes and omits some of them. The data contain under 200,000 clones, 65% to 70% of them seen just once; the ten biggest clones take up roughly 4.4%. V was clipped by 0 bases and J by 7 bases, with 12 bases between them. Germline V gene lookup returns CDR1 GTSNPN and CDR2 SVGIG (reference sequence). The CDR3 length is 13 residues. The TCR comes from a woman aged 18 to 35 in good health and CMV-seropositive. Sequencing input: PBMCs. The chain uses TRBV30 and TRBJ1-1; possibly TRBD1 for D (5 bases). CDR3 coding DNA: TGTGCCTGGAGTGTAAATCGACAGCATGAAGCTTTCTTT. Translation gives CAWSVNRQHEAFF.